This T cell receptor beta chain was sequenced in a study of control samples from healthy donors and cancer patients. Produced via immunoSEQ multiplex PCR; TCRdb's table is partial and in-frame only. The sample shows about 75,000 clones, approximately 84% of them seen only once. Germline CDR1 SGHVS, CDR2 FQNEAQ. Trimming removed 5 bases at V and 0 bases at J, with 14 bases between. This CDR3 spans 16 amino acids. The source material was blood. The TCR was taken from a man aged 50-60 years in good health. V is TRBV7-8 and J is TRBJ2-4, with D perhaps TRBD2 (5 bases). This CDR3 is CASSANGELAKNIQYF. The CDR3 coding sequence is TGTGCCAGCAGCGCAAACGGGGAGCTAGCCAAAAACATTCAGTACTTC.